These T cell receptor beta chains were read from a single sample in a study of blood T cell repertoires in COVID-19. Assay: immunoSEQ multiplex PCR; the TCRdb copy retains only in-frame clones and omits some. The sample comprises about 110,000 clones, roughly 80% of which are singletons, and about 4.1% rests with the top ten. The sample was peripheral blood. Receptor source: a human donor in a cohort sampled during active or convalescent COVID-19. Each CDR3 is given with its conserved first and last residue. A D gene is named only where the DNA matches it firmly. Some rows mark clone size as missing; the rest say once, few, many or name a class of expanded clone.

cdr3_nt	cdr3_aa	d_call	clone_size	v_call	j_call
TGCGCCAGCAGTGGTGGGAGAGGCACAGATACGCAGTATTTT	CASSGGRGTDTQYF	.	.	TRBV5-1	TRBJ2-3
TGCAGCGTTAAAGGCCTGCGGGGCCTTTCCTACGAGCAGTACTTC	CSVKGLRGLSYEQYF	.	.	TRBV29-1	TRBJ2-7
TGTGCCAGCAGCGCCGTACGGGAGCAGTACTTC	CASSAVREQYF	.	.	TRBV2	TRBJ2-7
TGTGCCACCCTAAACCGGGACAGGGTCGGCACCGGGGAGCTGTTTTTT	CATLNRDRVGTGELFF	TRBD1	.	TRBV28	TRBJ2-2
TGTGCCAGCAGCCAAGATCGCTGGGGGCGGGAGCAGTACTTC	CASSQDRWGREQYF	.	.	TRBV3-1/TRBV3-2	TRBJ2-7
TGTGCCAGCATTCAGATTCAGGGGGCATACAATGAGCAGTTCTTC	CASIQIQGAYNEQFF	TRBD1	few	TRBV2	TRBJ2-1
TGTGCCAGCAGCCAGAGGAACTCTGGGGCCAACGTCCTGACTTTC	CASSQRNSGANVLTF	.	.	TRBV14	TRBJ2-6
TGCGCCAGCAGACCCGGGACAGGGGGCCCAAACTCTGGAAACACCATATATTTT	CASRPGTGGPNSGNTIYF	TRBD1	.	TRBV4-3	TRBJ1-3
TGTGCCAGCAGTCCCGGGACAGGCTACGAGCAGTACTTC	CASSPGTGYEQYF	TRBD1	many	TRBV27	TRBJ2-7
TGTGCCAGCTCACCACCTGCGGTGGCGAACACCGGGGAGCTGTTTTTT	CASSPPAVANTGELFF	.	.	TRBV18	TRBJ2-2
TGTGCCAGCAGTTACTCGATGGGCAGGGAGGCGTGGATAAAGTTCTTC	CASSYSMGREAWIKFF	.	few	TRBV6-5	TRBJ2-1
TGTGCCAGTAGGAGGACAGGGGATAACTATGGCTACACCTTC	CASRRTGDNYGYTF	TRBD1	few	TRBV19	TRBJ1-2
TGTGCCAGCAGTTATGGGACTAGTTTCGGCTACGAGCAGTACTTC	CASSYGTSFGYEQYF	TRBD2	once	TRBV6-5	TRBJ2-7
TGTGCCAGCAGAGCTCCGGGACAGATGAACACTGAAGCTTTCTTT	CASRAPGQMNTEAFF	TRBD1	.	TRBV5-4	TRBJ1-1
TGTGCCAGCTCACCACTGCACGTTGGGGAGGGGGGGACTGAAGCTTTCTTT	CASSPLHVGEGGTEAFF	.	.	TRBV18	TRBJ1-1
TGCAGCGTTGTCGAGGGTATCGTTGGAAACACCATATATTTT	CSVVEGIVGNTIYF	.	.	TRBV29-1	TRBJ1-3
TGCAGCGTTGAAGATCTTCTTACTAGCGGGATCTACGAGCAGTACTTC	CSVEDLLTSGIYEQYF	TRBD2	.	TRBV29-1	TRBJ2-7
TGTGCCAGCAGTTTAATGAGGCGAGAGACCCAGTACTTC	CASSLMRRETQYF	.	.	TRBV28	TRBJ2-5
TGTGCCAGTAGTATAGAGGGAGTTAACTCCTACAATGAGCAGTTCTTC	CASSIEGVNSYNEQFF	.	.	TRBV19	TRBJ2-1
TGTGCCAGCAGCTTAGGGACACACACAGATACGCAGTATTTT	CASSLGTHTDTQYF	.	.	TRBV28	TRBJ2-3
TGCGCCAGCAGCCAAGAACGAAAGGGGGCGTTTGGAAACACCATATATTTT	CASSQERKGAFGNTIYF	TRBD1	.	TRBV4-3	TRBJ1-3
TGTGCCAGCAGCTTCTATGGGGCGGGAGGCGAGACCCAGTACTTC	CASSFYGAGGETQYF	TRBD2	.	TRBV7-6	TRBJ2-5
TGTGCCAGCAGCACTACTAGCGGGAGCTCCTACGAGCAGTACTTC	CASSTTSGSSYEQYF	TRBD2	.	TRBV7-2	TRBJ2-7
TGTGCCAGCAGCGGAGTGGGGCGAAAGCGCTCCAGGGACAATGAGCAGTTCTTC	CASSGVGRKRSRDNEQFF	.	.	TRBV7-3	TRBJ2-1
TGTGCCAGCAGGAGGGCTGGAGAGACCCAGTACTTC	CASRRAGETQYF	.	.	TRBV6-5	TRBJ2-5
TGTGCCAGCAGTTCCCCAGGCCGCTCCCAGGATGGCTACACCTTC	CASSSPGRSQDGYTF	.	.	TRBV6-5	TRBJ1-2
TGCGCCAGCAGCCAAGATTTGAGGTTCGCCCAGCATTTT	CASSQDLRFAQHF	.	once	TRBV4-3	TRBJ1-5
TGTGCCAGCAGTGAAGAGGTGTCGGGACAGGGGAGCCAGCCCCAGCATTTT	CASSEEVSGQGSQPQHF	TRBD1	few	TRBV2	TRBJ1-5
TGTGCCACGCGAAGGACAGGGAATAGCAATCAGCCCCAGCATTTT	CATRRTGNSNQPQHF	TRBD1	.	TRBV7-8	TRBJ1-5
TGTGCCAGTAGTCTGGGAGGGCCCCAGCATTTT	CASSLGGPQHF	.	few	TRBV19	TRBJ1-5
TGCGCCAGCAGCTTACTAGCGGGAGGCTACAATGAGCAGTTCTTC	CASSLLAGGYNEQFF	TRBD2	.	TRBV4-3	TRBJ2-1
TGTGCCAGCAGCTTAGCGCGCGGGACGGCTACCTACGAGCAGTACTTC	CASSLARGTATYEQYF	.	.	TRBV7-9	TRBJ2-7
TGTGCCAGCAGCCCCGGTTCCGGTCCGATTGAAGCTTTCTTT	CASSPGSGPIEAFF	.	.	TRBV7-9	TRBJ1-1
TGTGCCAGCAGTTACCGCAGGGATCAGCCCCAGCATTTT	CASSYRRDQPQHF	.	.	TRBV6-6	TRBJ1-5
TGTGCCAGCAGCTTAGCGGTCGGGTCGAGCACAGATACGCAGTATTTT	CASSLAVGSSTDTQYF	.	.	TRBV7-2	TRBJ2-3
TGTGCCATCAGGGGGGACATCGTAAGTAAGCAGTACTTC	CAIRGDIVSKQYF	.	.	TRBV10-3	TRBJ2-7
TGTGCCAGCAGCCAAGAGTACAGGGGGCTCGGCACAGATACGCAGTATTTT	CASSQEYRGLGTDTQYF	TRBD1	.	TRBV14	TRBJ2-3